This T cell receptor (beta chain) was sequenced for a study of blood T cell repertoires in COVID-19. The data were produced by immunoSEQ multiplex PCR, yet TCRdb's version contains in-frame clones alone and is incomplete. The repertoire has approximately 400,000 clones, roughly four fifths of them found once; the top ten carry less than 6%. CDR1 is GTSNPN and CDR2 is SVGIG in the germline V gene (reference sequence). Trimming took 3 bases from V and 0 from J, leaving 7 bases between them. There are 13 residues in the CDR3. The chain links TRBV30 to TRBJ2-3, with no clear D. Source material: PBMCs or T cells enriched from blood (not recorded which). The receptor was isolated from a woman between 45 and 60 years old who had recovered from COVID-19. The CDR3 sequence: CAWRTASTDTQYF. In DNA, the CDR3 is TGTGCCTGGAGGACTGCTAGCACAGATACGCAGTATTTT.